This T cell receptor (beta chain) was captured in a study of memory CD4+ T cells and cytomegalovirus serostatus. The sort gate was single viable CD3+CD4+CD8-CD45RO+ cells for memory CD4+ T cells. On this clone itself: Its antigen is as yet unknown.

Measured with immunoSEQ multiplex PCR; TCRdb has only the in-frame clones, and not every one. The repertoire includes approximately 46,000 clones, approximately 81% of them detected once, and 0.9% to 1.5% sits in the top ten. Germline assignment: CDR1 SGDLS and CDR2 YYNGEE. The V gene lost 5 bases and the J gene lost 2 bases, with 11 bases spanning the gap. This CDR3 is 13 amino acids long. Study-wide points: Repertoires predicted CMV serostatus with median bootstrapped AUC of approximately 0.94. CD4+ memory repertoires contained about 40% of the roughly 150 reported CMV TCRbeta sequences. Suggested: most of the CMV-linked TCR signature lies in CD4+ memory cells.

The gene calls are TRBV9 and TRBJ2-7; D not certain. The source material was memory CD4+ T cells from blood. This receptor was taken from an adult in good health and CMV-seropositive. In DNA, the CDR3 is TGTGCCAGCAGGGTCGTGTTGCCCTACGAGCAGTACTTC. It specifies CASRVVLPYEQYF.